This T cell receptor (beta chain) stems from a study of human T cells and chemical hapten exposure. This CDR3 is 12 amino acids long. Germline CDR1 is LGHDT and CDR2 is YNNKEL (reference sequence). Trimming pared 2 bases from V and 7 bases from J, leaving 8 bases between. TCRdb called the RACE reads again in MiXCR, with one record for every CDR3 protein. This table holds tens of thousands of distinct CDR3 sequences, 9.5% to 15% found once. Time point denoted: pre-sensitization, week 0. Noted treatment: therapeutic diphenylcyclopropenone sensitization with weekly scalp DPC. The authors extracted total RNA from unfractionated whole blood.

This receptor was taken from a woman aged 40-49 years with alopecia areata. Some clones in this sample may be carry-over from other donors' samples. The sequenced sample was whole blood, obtained in connection with sensitization to the hapten diphenylcyclopropenone (DPC). The gene calls are TRBV3-1 and TRBJ2-5; D is possibly TRBD2 (5 bases). The CDR3 here is CASSQLAVTQYF. CDR3 DNA: TGTGCCAGCAGCCAACTAGCTGTGACCCAGTACTTC.